This TCR beta chain stems from a study of CD8 T cells in ankylosing spondylitis (dated by TCRdb to 2016 to 2017). For the study in its entirety: The study set out to find disease-linked TCR variants by profiling T cell receptor beta repertoires in ankylosing spondylitis patients and healthy donors. The whole study cohort included 108 healthy donors and under 30 ankylosing spondylitis patients. Peripheral blood was sampled, and synovial fluid was additionally collected from ankylosing spondylitis patients.

Study-wide conclusions, independent of this receptor: Some motif variants had previously been reported in the synovial fluid and blood of reactive arthritis patients, which suggests shared mechanisms of disease initiation. The disease-linked clones showed a CD8+ phenotype and occurred at relatively low frequencies in peripheral blood. The disease-linked clones were reported as significantly enriched in matched synovial fluid samples from ankylosing spondylitis patients. Blood from ankylosing spondylitis patients appeared to be characterized by a TCR beta motif composed of under 10 highly homologous amino acid variants.

The CDR3 goes from the cysteine to the phenylalanine over 16 residues. The read is trimmed to its CDR3 DNA, 48 bases read in frame from base 1. Relative to germline, V is missing 0 bases and J is missing 5 bases, with 8 bases of the junction outside any gene match. CDR1 is given as MGHRA and CDR2 as YSYEKL, both from the germline V gene. Note on this clonotype: Its antigen is not yet known. Base qualities are not at hand, and no much larger clone is one base apart.

TCRdb shows the sequencer as Illumina HiSeq 2500. Quantitative 5'-RACE with molecular barcodes was the method used to prepare the TCR beta libraries. On the authors' methods: Disease-linked TCR variants were identified with a new computational method built on a probabilistic model of VDJ rearrangement. TCRdb reprocessing: public reads trimmed at Q25 with fastp, clones called with MiXCR, in-frame beta chains kept. All rows with the same CDR3 protein become a single entry with the most common DNA and genes. It is TCRdb's table, rather than the study itself, that gives the V and J calls and clone size. This sample has 300,000 to 400,000 distinct CDR3 sequences in its table, and around 15% of those were observed once. The top ten hold 1.1% of the sample.

The sample consisted of blood, either unsorted or a sorted T cell fraction (not recorded which). In this chain, TRBV4-1 is recombined with TRBJ2-3, and TRBD2 matches 7 of the central bases. The sequence came from a male donor with ankylosing spondylitis or in good health (not recorded which). The DNA sequence is given as TGCGCCAGCAGCCAAGAAGCGTCGGGCGGGAGAGATACGCAGTATTTT. This yields the protein CASSQEASGGRDTQYF.